This T cell receptor (beta chain) was observed in a study of cytomegalovirus exposure and HLA in healthy donors. Study background: A previous analysis identified 90 million to 140 million unique TCR beta sequences derived from 180 million or so T cells. Whole-study results and caveats: The study reported that TCR beta sequences accurately predicted HLA-A and HLA-B alleles in most subjects.

CDR1 and CDR2 from the germline V gene are SNHLY and FYNNEI. J gave up 4 bases and V 4 bases, and 7 bases lay outside the gene matches. The CDR3 contains 15 residues. The PCR used 60 Vbeta and 13 Jbeta primers. The table came from immunoSEQ multiplex PCR; TCRdb's copy has only in-frame clones and leaves some out. The sample includes about 170,000 clones, over 60% seen only once; the top ten take about 1.6%. Regarding this clone: The antigen remains undetermined.

This chain links TRBV2 with TRBJ2-3, with 8 nucleotides matching TRBD2. This TCR came from a girl aged 10 to 17 in good health and CMV-seronegative. The sample consisted of PBMCs. CDR3 nucleotide sequence: TGTGCCAGCAGTGCCGGGGGGGATCTCGCAGATACGCAGTATTTT. This codes for CASSAGGDLADTQYF. The full variable domain, rest sourced from reference TRBV2 and TRBJ2-3, is EPEVTQTPSHQVTQMGQEVILRCVPISNHLYFYWYRQILGQKVEFLVSFYNNEISEKSEIFDDQFSVERPDGSNFTLKIRSTKLEDSAMYFCASSAGGDLADTQYFGPGTRLTVL.